This T cell receptor beta chain derives from a study of T cell repertoires in cytomegalovirus infection. On the study more broadly: The public TCR beta signatures pointed to both CMV infection and matching HLA type. Study-level points and caveats: Within the response measured ex vivo, HLA-C-restricted CMV-specific TCR beta clonotypes were dominant. Cumulated frequencies of public TCR beta families served to identify carriers of CMV plus the relevant HLA.

Turning to this clonotype: The antigen is not known.

TCRdb analysed the reads with MiXCR anew, one entry per CDR3 protein. This table holds 300,000 or so distinct CDR3 sequences, about 25% found once. Trimming took 4 bases from V and 6 from J, leaving 19 bases between them. CDR3 length: 16 residues. Germline V lookup: CDR1 SGDLS, CDR2 YYNGEE. J is TRBJ1-4 and V is TRBV9; a weak D match, TRBD1 (5 bases). The sequenced sample consisted of PBMCs. This receptor was obtained from a human donor in good health (CMV status not recorded). Some clones in this sample may be carry-over from other donors' samples. CDR3 protein: CASSSSPGLGYEKLFF. As DNA, the CDR3 is TGTGCCAGCAGCTCCTCCCCGGGACTGGGGTATGAAAAACTGTTTTTT. The whole variable domain, remainder taken from reference TRBV9 and TRBJ1-4, is DSGVTQTPKHLITATGQRVTLRCSPRSGDLSVYWYQQSLDQGLQFLIQYYNGEERAKGNILERFSAQQFPDLHSELNLSSLELGDSALYFCASSSSPGLGYEKLFFGSGTQLSVL.